What follows are 8 T cell receptor beta chains derived from one specimen sequenced in a study of immune evolution from preneoplasia to lung adenocarcinoma. Data came from immunoSEQ multiplex PCR; TCRdb stores just in-frame clones and leaves some out. This sample has several thousand clones, with 80% to 90% found just once. Sequenced: FFPE minimally invasive lung adenocarcinoma tissue. The source of these receptors is a person aged 65-85 years with lung adenocarcinoma.

The chain's CDR3 is CASSQGGGIGSPLHF. The CDR3, as DNA: TGTGCCAGCAGCCAAGGTGGAGGGATTGGATCACCCCTCCACTTT. The chain uses TRBV14 and TRBJ1-6; D is unclear. From germline, CDR1 is SGHDN and CDR2 FVKESK. The CDR3 is made up of 15 amino acids. The V gene lost 1 base and the J gene lost 10 bases, with 14 bases spanning the gap.

This clone was counted only a few times. The chain combines TRBV5-1 with TRBJ2-5; D perhaps matches TRBD1 (6 bases). V was cut by 1 base and J by 3 bases, with 10 bases left in between. CDR3 size: 14 residues. Germline values: CDR1 SGHRS, CDR2 YFSETQ. The CDR3 DNA is TGCGCCAGCAGCTTGACAGGGTTTGAAGAGACCCAGTACTTC. Its translation is CASSLTGFEETQYF.

The chain links TRBV6-5 to TRBJ2-1; TRBD2 agrees at 10 bases. V was clipped by 4 bases and J by 9 bases; unmatched bases: 9. This CDR3 is built from 15 residues. CDR1 is MNHEY, CDR2 SVGAGI, per germline. CDR3 protein: CASSSLAGELSEQFF. CDR3 in DNA: TGTGCCAGCAGTTCCCTAGCGGGGGAACTGTCTGAGCAGTTCTTC.

The chain combines TRBV28 with TRBJ1-1; 7 nucleotides align to TRBD1. Trimming took 5 bases from V and 1 from J; bases not matched to a gene: 13. The CDR3 length is 17 residues. Germline values: CDR1 MDHEN, CDR2 SYDVKM. CDR3 bases: TGTGCCAGCAGTCCCTATGACCAGGGGGGGGCGAACACTGAAGCTTTCTTT. Its protein is CASSPYDQGGANTEAFF.

The sample holds a few counts of this clone. J is TRBJ1-4 and V is TRBV5-1; D may be TRBD1 (5 bases). Trimming cost V 5 bases and J 6 bases, with 11 bases left between them. Germline CDR1 SGHRS, CDR2 YFSETQ. The CDR3 is made up of 13 amino acids. The CDR3 sequence is CASSLAGDEKLFF. The CDR3 DNA reads as TGCGCCAGCAGTCTGGCGGGGGATGAAAAACTGTTTTTT.

The chain uses TRBV4-1 and TRBJ1-5, with 10 bases aligning to TRBD1. Trimming removed 4 bases from V and 7 bases from J; junction bases left unmatched: 10. CDR1 is MGHRA, CDR2 YSYEKL, per germline. CDR3 size: 16 residues. CDR3 sequence: CASSPSVGDRGQPQHF. DNA for the CDR3: TGCGCCAGCAGCCCTTCGGTAGGGGACAGGGGACAGCCCCAGCATTTT.

V gene TRBV7-9 combines with J gene TRBJ1-1, with TRBD1 as a possible D gene (5 bases). Trimming stripped 5 bases from V and 4 bases from J, with 11 bases between. Germline V gene sequence: CDR1 SEHNR, CDR2 FQNEAQ (reference sequence). The CDR3 spans 13 residues. CDR3 DNA sequence: TGTGCCAGCAGCGGGGGGGTAGCCACTGAAGCTTTCTTT. Its translation is CASSGGVATEAFF.

V gene TRBV11-2 combines with J gene TRBJ2-3; a weak D match, TRBD2 (6 bases). This CDR3 spans 14 amino acids. Germline CDR1 reads SGHAT; CDR2 reads FQNNGV. V was trimmed by 5 bases and J by 0 bases, leaving 9 bases between them. The CDR3 region is CASSIGTSTDTQYF. Written as DNA, the CDR3 is TGTGCCAGCAGCATCGGGACTAGCACAGATACGCAGTATTTT.